The 9 T cell receptor beta chains presented below share a single source sample, sequenced in a study of T cell changes during pregnancy in multiple sclerosis. Clones were sequenced by immunoSEQ multiplex PCR, and TCRdb holds only the in-frame ones, with some missing. The sample shows 37,000 or so clones, 80% to 90% of them seen only once. The sequences come from CD4+ T cells from peripheral blood mononuclear cells, collected in the first trimester of pregnancy. The receptors derive from a female donor with multiple sclerosis, enrolled in a pregnancy study.

The J gene is TRBJ1-6, the V gene TRBV6-5, with D possibly TRBD1 on 6 matching bases. CDR1 is MNHEY, CDR2 SVGAGI, per germline. This CDR3 region has 15 residues. V was clipped by 2 bases and J by 8 bases, with 13 bases between them. The CDR3, as DNA: TGTGCCAGCAGTTACAGTACAGGGAGGGATTCACCCCTCCACTTT. It is translated as CASSYSTGRDSPLHF.

Details on this clone: Other nucleotide sequences in the sample specify the same CDR3. This sequence joins TRBV19 and TRBJ2-1, with 14 positions matching TRBD2. CDR3 length: 18 residues. Trimming at V came to 5 bases and at J to 1 base, leaving 7 bases not matched to a gene. Germline lookup yields CDR1 LNHDA and CDR2 SQIVND (reference sequence). The CDR3 is CASSPGLAGGSSYNEQFF. The CDR3 DNA sequence: TGTGCCAGTAGTCCCGGACTAGCGGGGGGATCATCCTACAATGAGCAGTTCTTC. The variable domain in full, completed from reference TRBV19 and TRBJ2-1, reads DGGITQSPKYLFRKEGQNVTLSCEQNLNHDAMYWYRQDPGQGLRLIYYSQIVNDFQKGDIAEGYSVSREKKESFPLTVTSAQKNPTAFYLCASSPGLAGGSSYNEQFFGPGTRLTVL.

The chain has TRBV6-5 and TRBJ2-2; 8 nucleotides line up with TRBD1. Germline trimming cut 9 bases from V and 1 base from J; bases unmatched to any gene: 4. The CDR3 is 14 amino acids. In germline, CDR1 is MNHEY, CDR2 SVGAGI. CDR3 amino acids: CASRTGWNTGELFF. The CDR3 coding sequence is TGTGCCAGTCGGACAGGGTGGAACACCGGGGAGCTGTTTTTT.

This sequence joins TRBV5-8 and TRBJ2-1; TRBD2 agrees at 12 bases. CDR1 SGHTS and CDR2 YDEGEE come from the germline V gene. V shed 0 bases and J 4 bases; nucleotides not matched to a gene: 8. The CDR3 has 18 amino acids. The CDR3, as DNA: TGTGCCAGCAGCTTGGGACTGACTAGCGGGAGTTCTTACAATGAGCAGTTCTTC. This codes for CASSLGLTSGSSYNEQFF.

This clone was observed a single time. The genes are TRBV18 and TRBJ2-1; D remains ambiguous. The V gene's germline CDR1 is KGHSH and CDR2 LQKENI. V gave up 3 bases and J gave up 0 bases, with 6 bases separating them. This CDR3 comprises 14 residues. The CDR3 nucleotides are TGTGCCAGCTCACCGCCAGGCTCCTACAATGAGCAGTTCTTC. It is translated as CASSPPGSYNEQFF. The complete variable domain, with remaining parts taken from reference TRBV18 and TRBJ2-1, reads NAGVMQNPRHLVRRRGQEARLRCSPMKGHSHVYWYRQLPEEGLKFMVYLQKENIIDESGMPKERFSAEFPKEGPSILRIQQVVRGDSAAYFCASSPPGSYNEQFFGPGTRLTVL.

CDR3 loop: CASSFRDRGGYTF. The CDR3 DNA reads as TGTGCCAGCAGTTTCCGAGACAGGGGTGGCTACACCTTC. The chain carries TRBV27 and TRBJ1-2; 8 bases agree with TRBD1. With V trimmed by 3 bases and J by 7 bases, 4 bases remained unmatched. Germline V CDR1 and CDR2: MNHEY, SMNVEV (reference sequence). The CDR3 is made up of 13 amino acids.

The chain joins TRBV6-5 to TRBJ1-2, with D maybe TRBD1 (5 bases). The germline V and J ends were trimmed by 0 bases and 4 bases, with 15 bases remaining between them. Per the germline V gene, CDR1 is MNHEY and CDR2 is SVGAGI. The CDR3 runs to 16 residues. The CDR3 region is CASSYSRDSNFYGYTF. Written as DNA, the CDR3 is TGTGCCAGCAGTTACTCGCGGGACTCTAATTTCTATGGCTACACCTTC.

This chain joins TRBV7-6 and TRBJ1-1, with 8 bases lining up with TRBD1. The V gene end was trimmed by 6 bases and the J gene end by 2 bases; junction bases not matched to a gene: 5. Per germline, CDR1 SGHVS and CDR2 FNYEAQ. The CDR3 is 14 amino acids. DNA for the CDR3: TGTGCCAGCAGTCCGGGACAGGCCAACACTGAAGCTTTCTTT. It codes for CASSPGQANTEAFF.

The CDR3 bases are TGTGCCAGCACCCCAACAGAATCCAACTTCTATGGCTACACCTTC. Protein sequence: CASTPTESNFYGYTF. This sequence joins TRBV19 and TRBJ1-2, with unresolved D. Trimming took 9 bases from V and 4 from J, leaving 21 bases between them. Germline V gene lookup returns CDR1 LNHDA and CDR2 SQIVND (reference sequence). The CDR3 totals 15 residues. The full variable domain, rest sourced from reference TRBV19 and TRBJ1-2, is DGGITQSPKYLFRKEGQNVTLSCEQNLNHDAMYWYRQDPGQGLRLIYYSQIVNDFQKGDIAEGYSVSREKKESFPLTVTSAQKNPTAFYLCASTPTESNFYGYTFGSGTRLTVV.